This TCR beta chain was identified in a study of blood T cells in healthy people across ages. Study outcomes and limitations: Per-million-T-cell TCR beta diversity fell roughly linearly with age.

As concerns this clonotype: The antigen is unknown.

A second PCR, run for about 7 to 12 cycles, used a sample-barcoded 5' primer plus a J-beta primer mix. TCRdb used MiXCR to reprocess the 5' RACE reads, holding one entry per CDR3 protein. This table holds 920,000 or so distinct CDR3 sequences, under 55% found once. This CDR3 spans 17 amino acids. Losses at the gene ends were 6 bases for V and 2 bases for J; bases not matched to a gene: 11. From germline, CDR1 is MNHEY and CDR2 SMNVEV (reference sequence). What was sequenced was blood. V and J are TRBV27 and TRBJ2-7, with 12 bases aligning to TRBD2. This clonotype originated in a woman aged 55 to 70 in good health. The CDR3 bases are TGTGCCAGCAGCATGCTAGGACTAGCGGGAATCCCCTACGAGCAGTACTTC. Its protein product is CASSMLGLAGIPYEQYF.